Below, one TCR beta chain is given with its context. No antigen is known for it. This entry is derived from a study of CD8+ T cells in alopecia areata. Study-level background: Dosing spanned 6 to 18 months on tofacitinib, then 6 months off drug.

The V gene's germline CDR1 is SEHNR and CDR2 FQNEAQ (reference sequence). The V end lost 3 bases, the J end lost 5 bases, and 7 bases lay between the germline ends. The CDR3 is made up of 12 amino acids. Extraction of RNA preceded its reverse transcription into cDNA, which served as the sequencing template. Some clones are missing from TCRdb's copy, which holds only in-frame ones; the method was immunoSEQ multiplex PCR. Among about 300,000 clones listed, roughly 64% were seen once. Study-wide results and limits: For lesional scalp, especially alopecia totalis/universalis, clonality was higher than in normal scalp. Scalp clonality dropped significantly under tofacitinib, as did expanded CD8+ top-100 clones.

Treatment here: oral pan-JAK inhibitor, 5-10 mg twice daily. Alopecia areata patients had lesional scalp punch biopsies and peripheral blood taken from them. This chain links TRBV7-9 with TRBJ2-5; D is uncertain. This material consisted of CD4+ T cells sorted from blood, taken at week 24, from a patient treated with tofacitinib. This receptor was identified in a human donor with alopecia areata. CDR3 region: CASSFHPETQYF. As DNA, the CDR3 is TGTGCCAGCAGCTTTCATCCCGAGACCCAGTACTTC.